Shown below are 17 T cell receptor beta chains from a single sample sequenced in a study of shared clonotypes between healthy human individuals. Using immunoSEQ multiplex PCR, the repertoire was profiled, and TCRdb retains in-frame clones only, with some absent. This sample carries around 1.9 million clones, about 93% of them seen once, and the ten largest clones take 1.5% to 2%. Naive CD8 isolation took CD45RO-negative cells positively selected for CCR7 and excluded terminally differentiated effector memory CD45RA+ cells. Sequencing used naive CD8+ T cells from PBMCs. The receptors originated from a man younger than 35 in good health. Some clones in this sample may be carry-over from other donors' samples.

CDR3 sequence (DNA): TGTGCCAGCAGCCTTAGGGAGGGGCTACAGGAAAAACTGTTTTTT. Translated: CASSLREGLQEKLFF. The genes are TRBV5-4 and TRBJ1-4; possibly TRBD1 for D (5 bases). Trimming stripped 4 bases from V and 8 bases from J, with 18 bases between. Germline V gene lookup returns CDR1 SGHNT and CDR2 YYREEE (reference sequence). The CDR3 extends over 15 amino acids.

The chain carries TRBV4-2 and TRBJ2-7, with 8 nucleotides matching TRBD2. V lost 5 bases, J lost 0 bases, and 9 bases stayed unmatched. Germline CDR1 and CDR2: LGHNA and YNFKEQ. The CDR3 totals 16 residues. The CDR3 bases are TGTGCCAGCAGCGTCTTCTTAGCGGGGAGCTCCTACGAGCAGTACTTC. Protein sequence: CASSVFLAGSSYEQYF.

The J gene is TRBJ2-1, the V gene TRBV29-1, with TRBD2 matching 13 bases. Germline trimming cut 6 bases from V and 0 bases from J; bases unmatched to any gene: 20. Germline CDR1 SQVTM, CDR2 ANQGSEA. The CDR3 is 21 residues long. The CDR3 region is CSVYSTWGLAGLPSSYNEQFF. CDR3 DNA sequence: TGCAGCGTGTATAGTACTTGGGGACTAGCGGGACTTCCGAGCTCCTACAATGAGCAGTTCTTC.

This chain connects TRBV9 to TRBJ1-1; a weak D match, TRBD1 (6 bases). The germline V gene has CDR1 SGDLS and CDR2 YYNGEE. The CDR3 sequence is 13 residues long. Trimming took off 4 bases at V and 4 bases at J, with 11 bases between the two ends. CDR3 sequence (DNA): TGTGCCAGCAGCCCCACAGGGTCCACTGAAGCTTTCTTT. Its translation is CASSPTGSTEAFF.

The chain carries TRBV7-6 and TRBJ1-1, with 11 bases lining up with TRBD1. There are 16 residues in the CDR3. Germline assignment: CDR1 SGHVS and CDR2 FNYEAQ. Losses at the gene ends were 2 bases for V and 5 bases for J; bases not matched to a gene: 7. The DNA for the CDR3 is TGTGCCAGCAGCTTAAGGACAGGGGGCGAGAGGACTGAAGCTTTCTTT. Translation: CASSLRTGGERTEAFF.

The genes are TRBV27 and TRBJ2-7; possibly TRBD1 for D (6 bases). Germline CDR1 is MNHEY and CDR2 is SMNVEV (reference sequence). The ends were cut back, 0 bases at V and 7 bases at J, with 19 bases in the middle. This CDR3 region has 16 residues. CDR3 DNA: TGTGCCAGCAGTTTATCGAAGGGGGACCCCAGGGGTGAGCAGTACTTC. Translating it yields CASSLSKGDPRGEQYF.

The CDR3 region is CASSLFLRGNQPQHF. The CDR3 DNA reads TGTGCCAGCAGTTTATTTTTGCGGGGCAATCAGCCCCAGCATTTT. The chain links TRBV28 to TRBJ1-5; D call uncertain. Trimming shortened V by 1 base and J by 2 bases, and 9 bases separated the two germline ends. The CDR3 runs to 15 residues. Per germline, CDR1 MDHEN and CDR2 SYDVKM.

This chain connects TRBV19 to TRBJ1-5; D remains ambiguous. The V end was cut by 3 bases, the J end by 0 bases, with 15 bases between. The CDR3 is 17 amino acids. The germline gives CDR1 LNHDA, CDR2 SQIVND (reference sequence). For the CDR3, the DNA is TGTGCCAGTAGTATGGACCGCGAAGAGTATAGCAATCAGCCCCAGCATTTT. Translation: CASSMDREEYSNQPQHF.

V and J are TRBV5-1 and TRBJ2-7, with D perhaps matching TRBD1 or TRBD2 (5 bases each). Trimming stripped 4 bases from V and 3 bases from J, with 23 bases between. CDR1 SGHRS and CDR2 YFSETQ come from the germline V gene. The CDR3 has 17 residues. In nucleotides, the CDR3 is TGCGCCAGCAGCAAAACCTACTCCGGGACCGTCAGCTACGAGCAGTACTTC. The encoded protein is CASSKTYSGTVSYEQYF.

This sequence joins TRBV7-9 and TRBJ2-7, with no clear D. CDR1 SEHNR and CDR2 FQNEAQ come from the germline V gene (reference sequence). This CDR3 has 15 residues. Trimming removed 2 bases from V and 1 base from J, with 12 bases in between. This CDR3 reads CASSLTTDGSYEQYF. CDR3 bases: TGTGCCAGCAGCTTAACGACGGACGGATCCTACGAGCAGTACTTC.

The chain couples TRBV7-3 to TRBJ2-1; D possibly corresponds to TRBD2 (5 bases). CDR3 size: 15 residues. Germline CDR1 is SGHTA and CDR2 is FQGTGA. Trimming left V 2 bases short and J 4 bases short, with 12 bases between. CDR3 coding DNA: TGTGCCAGCAGCTTATACTATTCGGGGTACAATGAGCAGTTCTTC. Amino acids: CASSLYYSGYNEQFF.

This sequence joins TRBV9 and TRBJ2-7; D not certain. CDR1 is SGDLS and CDR2 is YYNGEE in the germline V gene. Between the trimmed V and J ends, which lost 0 bases and 2 bases, there was a span of 9 bases. The CDR3 is 14 residues long. The CDR3 protein is CASSVEDNAYEQYF. The CDR3 DNA reads TGTGCCAGCAGCGTAGAAGACAATGCCTACGAGCAGTACTTC. Looking up the rest from reference TRBV9 and TRBJ2-7 gives the full variable domain: DSGVTQTPKHLITATGQRVTLRCSPRSGDLSVYWYQQSLDQGLQFLIQYYNGEERAKGNILERFSAQQFPDLHSELNLSSLELGDSALYFCASSVEDNAYEQYFGPGTRLTVT.

The rearrangement joins TRBV19 to TRBJ2-5; D gene ambiguous. This CDR3 is built from 10 residues. CDR1 is LNHDA, CDR2 SQIVND, per germline (reference sequence). Trimming left V 5 bases short and J 5 bases short, with 3 bases between. The CDR3 region has the DNA TGTGCCAGTAGTTGGGAGACCCAGTACTTC. Its translation is CASSWETQYF.

V gene TRBV30 combines with J gene TRBJ2-1; no firm D call. Germline V gene data show CDR1 as GTSNPN and CDR2 as SVGIG (reference sequence). The CDR3 totals 15 residues. Trimming left V 2 bases short and J 0 bases short, with 11 bases between. The CDR3: CAWSLWAPSYNEQFF. CDR3 nucleotide sequence: TGTGCCTGGAGTCTCTGGGCACCCTCCTACAATGAGCAGTTCTTC.

The chain couples TRBV9 to TRBJ2-7; TRBD1 matches at 8 bases. This CDR3 has 16 amino acids. Looked up from germline, CDR1 is SGDLS and CDR2 is YYNGEE. J lost 3 bases, V lost 4 bases, and 12 bases had no gene match. The CDR3 sequence: CASSTQTGVDLYEQYF. The CDR3 bases are TGTGCCAGCAGCACCCAGACAGGGGTCGATCTCTACGAGCAGTACTTC.

The V gene is TRBV9, the J gene TRBJ1-3; D is possibly TRBD1 (6 bases). V dropped 3 bases and J dropped 4 bases, with 17 bases sitting between them. The V gene's germline CDR1 is SGDLS and CDR2 YYNGEE. The CDR3 is 16 residues long. The CDR3 sequence is CASSASREGVGNTIYF. CDR3 in DNA: TGTGCCAGCAGCGCCTCAAGGGAGGGGGTAGGAAACACCATATATTTT.

This clone showed up just once. The identical CDR3 is also encoded by other nucleotide sequences in the sample. The rearrangement uses TRBV9 and TRBJ2-1, with D maybe TRBD2 (6 bases). Germline V lookup: CDR1 SGDLS, CDR2 YYNGEE. CDR3 length: 14 residues. V was clipped by 4 bases and J by 1 base, with 9 bases between them. This chain's CDR3 is CASSPRGSYNEQFF. The CDR3, as DNA: TGTGCCAGCAGCCCCCGGGGGTCCTACAATGAGCAGTTCTTC.